This is a list of T cell receptor beta chains from one sample in a study of T cell responses to AZD1222 COVID-19 vaccine. The table came from immunoSEQ multiplex PCR; TCRdb's copy has only in-frame clones and leaves some out. The table lists about 150,000 clones, approximately 91% of them singletons. Material: peripheral blood, obtained 28 days after the second AZD1222 dose. Receptors originate from an adult who received the AZD1222 COVID-19 vaccine. CDR3s include the opening cysteine and the closing phenylalanine or tryptophan. The D gene is left open where the match is weak. Only part of the rows carry a size: once, few, many, or a class if the clone is expanded.

TRBV4-1	.	TRBJ2-7	TRBD1	CASSQATMTRLPGQWIYEQYF	TGCGCCAGCAGCCAAGCCACCATGACGCGACTTCCGGGACAGTGGATCTACGAGCAGTACTTC
TRBV6-5	.	TRBJ2-5	.	CASSLDPRLKTQYF	TGTGCCAGCAGCTTGGACCCGAGGTTGAAGACCCAGTACTTC
TRBV7-2	once	TRBJ1-5	.	CASSSQVSEPQHF	TGTGCCAGCAGCTCACAGGTCTCCGAGCCCCAGCATTTT
TRBV28	.	TRBJ1-2	TRBD1	CASSSTPGGGYGYTF	TGTGCCAGCAGTTCTACCCCAGGGGGCGGGTATGGCTACACCTTC
TRBV11-2	once	TRBJ2-7	TRBD2	CASSHPPAGSSYEQYF	TGTGCCAGCAGCCACCCCCCAGCGGGGTCCTCCTACGAGCAGTACTTC
TRBV9	.	TRBJ1-2	TRBD1	CASRQGAYGYTF	TGTGCCAGCAGACAGGGGGCCTATGGCTACACCTTC
TRBV29-1	.	TRBJ2-3	.	CSVEDLGYTDTQYF	TGCAGCGTTGAAGATCTCGGCTACACAGATACGCAGTATTTT
TRBV12-3/TRBV12-4	once	TRBJ2-7	TRBD2	CASSLWGGYEQYF	TGTGCCAGCAGTTTATGGGGGGGCTACGAGCAGTACTTC
TRBV7-2	.	TRBJ1-5	.	CASSLASDSNSNQPQHF	TGTGCCAGCAGCTTAGCATCCGACAGCAATAGCAATCAGCCCCAGCATTTT
TRBV12-3/TRBV12-4	.	TRBJ1-1	TRBD1	CASSFGQGGAFF	TGTGCCAGCAGTTTCGGACAGGGTGGAGCTTTCTTT
TRBV28	.	TRBJ1-1	TRBD1	CASSPYRGRGTEAFF	TGTGCCAGCAGTCCCTACAGGGGGCGGGGCACTGAAGCTTTCTTT
TRBV28	once	TRBJ2-7	.	CASSTWASYEQYF	TGTGCCAGCAGTACTTGGGCCTCCTACGAGCAGTACTTC
TRBV29-1	.	TRBJ2-1	.	CSVKKPLGEQFF	TGCAGCGTTAAAAAGCCCCTAGGAGAGCAGTTCTTC
TRBV2	.	TRBJ2-2	TRBD2	CASILAARNTGELFF	TGTGCCAGCATACTAGCGGCAAGGAACACCGGGGAGCTGTTTTTT
TRBV28	.	TRBJ1-1	.	CASSPPHFEAFF	TGTGCCAGCAGCCCGCCGCACTTTGAAGCTTTCTTT
TRBV12-3/TRBV12-4	.	TRBJ1-5	.	CASSLLSNQPQHF	TGTGCCAGCAGTTTACTAAGCAATCAGCCCCAGCATTTT
TRBV18	few	TRBJ2-1	.	CASSPMAISEFF	TGTGCCAGCTCACCAATGGCGATTTCTGAATTCTTC
TRBV4-1	few	TRBJ2-7	.	CASSQEEGTRTYEQYF	TGCGCCAGCAGCCAAGAGGAGGGGACACGTACCTACGAGCAGTACTTC